Sequencing of this T cell receptor (beta chain) was carried out in a study of PD-L1 blockade in urothelial cancer. Study-wide background: Earlier, patients had received 0 to 3 chemotherapy regimens. The researchers analyzed blood 3 weeks (second dose) and 6 weeks after treatment start. Each blood sample yielded a median of about 150,000 T cells.

V lost 1 base to trimming and J lost 3 bases, with 7 bases between them. Germline-derived CDR1 and CDR2 are SGHRS and YFSETQ. The CDR3 runs 13 residues. The time point was: pretreatment peripheral blood. Profiling relied on immunoSEQ multiplex PCR, and the TCRdb table lists in-frame clones only, not all of them. The sample yields some 80,000 clones, over 80% seen once. This chain joins TRBV5-1 and TRBJ2-5; D possibly corresponds to TRBD2 (5 bases). The TCR was taken from a man between 35 and 55 years old with urothelial cancer. The source was PBMCs, collected around atezolizumab (anti-PD-L1) treatment. The chain's CDR3 is CASSLSGKETQYF. CDR3 nucleotide sequence: TGCGCCAGCAGCTTGTCGGGGAAAGAGACCCAGTACTTC.